These 20 T cell receptor beta chains originate from one sample sequenced in a study of response to subunit inactivated influenza vaccine. MiXCR was run by TCRdb on the RT-PCR reads, yielding one entry per CDR3 protein. The sample records a few hundred thousand distinct CDR3 sequences, 22% being singletons. Sequenced material: PBMCs from blood, taken less than 22 months after vaccination. These receptors were taken from a man between 45 and 75 years old who received an inactivated influenza vaccine.

This rearrangement joins TRBV5-1 to TRBJ2-7, with TRBD2 matching over 10 bases. Germline trimming cut 4 bases from V and 2 bases from J; bases unmatched to any gene: 15. The CDR3 covers 18 residues. Germline-derived CDR1 and CDR2 are SGHRS and YFSETQ. The CDR3 sequence: CASSLGQVGLAEAYEQYF. CDR3 nucleotides: TGCGCCAGCAGCCTCGGACAGGTAGGACTAGCGGAGGCCTACGAGCAGTACTTC.

This clonotype was detected a few times. V and J are TRBV29-1 and TRBJ2-2; 14 bases align to TRBD2. With 4 bases clipped from V and 5 bases from J, the junction kept 9 bases outside the gene matches. The CDR3 contains 17 residues. From germline, CDR1 is SQVTM and CDR2 ANQGSEA. The CDR3 nucleotides read TGCAGCGTTGTCTCTAGGACTAGCGGGAGGTTTACCGGGGAGCTGTTTTTT. It specifies CSVVSRTSGRFTGELFF.

This rearrangement joins TRBV28 to TRBJ2-4; 8 bases are shared with TRBD2. The germline CDR1 and CDR2 sequences are MDHEN and SYDVKM. This CDR3 contains 14 residues. J gave up 6 bases and V 6 bases, and 7 bases lay outside the gene matches. The CDR3: CASRSGTSRNIQYF. CDR3 in DNA: TGTGCCAGCAGGTCCGGGACTAGTCGAAACATTCAGTACTTC. Supplemented by reference TRBV28 and TRBJ2-4, the full variable domain reads DVKVTQSSRYLVKRTGEKVFLECVQDMDHENMFWYRQDPGLGLRLIYFSYDVKMKEKGDIPEGYSVSREKKERFSLILESASTNQTSMYLCASRSGTSRNIQYFGAGTRLSVL.

The J gene is TRBJ2-7, the V gene TRBV7-2, with 9 bases identical to TRBD2. Germline CDR1 reads SGHTA; CDR2 reads FQGNSA. The CDR3 has 14 amino acids. The J segment lost 2 bases and the V segment lost 5 bases, leaving 4 bases of the junction unmatched. The CDR3 DNA reads as TGTGCCAGCAGCCTGACTAGCGGACCCTACGAGCAGTACTTC. It specifies CASSLTSGPYEQYF. Full variable domain (missing parts from reference TRBV7-2 and TRBJ2-7): GAGVSQSPSNKVTEKGKDVELRCDPISGHTALYWYRQSLGQGLEFLIYFQGNSAPDKSGLPSDRFSAERTGGSVSTLTIQRTQQEDSAVYLCASSLTSGPYEQYFGPGTRLTVT.

The chain joins TRBV7-9 to TRBJ1-2, with 8 bases lining up with TRBD1. Trimming took 3 bases from V and 4 from J; bases not matched to a gene: 7. Germline CDR1 SEHNR, CDR2 FQNEAQ (reference sequence). The CDR3 length is 15 residues. DNA of the CDR3: TGTGCCAGCAGCTTCGGACAGGGAGCTAGCTATGGCTACACCTTC. Translated: CASSFGQGASYGYTF.

The J gene is TRBJ2-3, the V gene TRBV10-1; D possibly matches TRBD1 or TRBD2 (5 bases each). The germline V and J ends were trimmed by 8 bases and 8 bases, with 20 bases remaining between them. CDR1 WNHNN and CDR2 SYGVQD come from the germline V gene (reference sequence). The CDR3 has 14 residues. The CDR3 here is CASAMAMSGGTQYF. The CDR3 DNA sequence: TGCGCCAGCGCGATGGCGATGAGTGGGGGTACGCAGTATTTT.

The chain employs TRBV7-9 and TRBJ1-2; tentatively, D is TRBD1 (5 bases). This CDR3 is built from 16 residues. The germline gives CDR1 SEHNR, CDR2 FQNEAQ (reference sequence). V was shortened by 1 base and J by 2 bases, with 14 bases between the two germline ends. The CDR3 coding sequence is TGTGCCAGCAGCTTAGTAGGGGCGGGCGAGAACTATGGCTACACCTTC. Protein sequence: CASSLVGAGENYGYTF.

The J gene is TRBJ2-5, the V gene TRBV29-1, with 8 bases matching TRBD1. The V gene end was trimmed by 7 bases and the J gene end by 5 bases; junction bases not matched to a gene: 9. The germline CDR1 and CDR2 sequences are SQVTM and ANQGSEA. The CDR3 is 13 amino acids. CDR3 in DNA: TGCAGCGCGGACAGGGCTGGGGGGGAGACCCAGTACTTC. Its protein product is CSADRAGGETQYF.

The genes are TRBV7-2 and TRBJ2-3; tentative D call: TRBD2 (7 bases). CDR1 and CDR2 from the germline V gene are SGHTA and FQGNSA. The CDR3 loop spans 17 amino acids. V was clipped by 4 bases and J by 2 bases, with 19 bases between them. CDR3 region: CASSWVGASGFTDTQYF. For the CDR3, the DNA is TGTGCCAGCAGCTGGGTGGGGGCTAGCGGATTCACAGATACGCAGTATTTT.

This chain uses TRBV7-9 with TRBJ2-1, with D perhaps being TRBD1 or TRBD2 (5 bases each). The CDR3 length is 12 residues. Between the trimmed V and J ends, which lost 5 bases and 10 bases, there was a span of 12 bases. Germline-derived CDR1 and CDR2 are SEHNR and FQNEAQ (reference sequence). CDR3 sequence: CASSPGGWEQFF. CDR3 nucleotides: TGTGCCAGCAGCCCTGGGGGATGGGAGCAGTTCTTC.

This clonotype showed up just a few times. The CDR3 spells CASLASANEQFF. The CDR3 bases are TGTGCCAGCTTAGCCTCGGCGAATGAGCAGTTCTTC. The gene calls are TRBV6-1 and TRBJ2-1; D gene uncertain. Germline V gene data show CDR1 as MNHNS and CDR2 as SASEGT. The CDR3 length is 12 residues. Trimming pared 8 bases from V and 7 bases from J, leaving 12 bases between.

A few counts support this clonotype. The CDR3 DNA reads as TGCAGCGTTGATGCTGGGGCTGGTGAAAAACTGTTTTTT. It codes for CSVDAGAGEKLFF. V gene TRBV29-1 combines with J gene TRBJ1-4; a weak D match, TRBD1 (5 bases). The CDR3 contains 13 residues. Germline values: CDR1 SQVTM, CDR2 ANQGSEA. V was pared by 3 bases and J by 7 bases, with 12 bases between.

This clonotype was seen at least ten times. This chain links TRBV30 with TRBJ1-1, with D uncertain. The CDR3 covers 13 residues. Deletions cut 3 bases from V and 5 bases from J, with 13 bases between. CDR1 is GTSNPN and CDR2 is SVGIG in the germline V gene (reference sequence). This CDR3 reads CAWRYGFRTEAFF. For the CDR3, the DNA is TGTGCCTGGAGGTATGGATTTCGGACTGAAGCTTTCTTT.

A few counts support this clonotype. The chain recombines TRBV18 with TRBJ1-1; TRBD1 matches 7 bases. This CDR3 spans 14 amino acids. Germline lookup yields CDR1 KGHSH and CDR2 LQKENI. Unmatched junction bases numbered 10, after V lost 8 bases and J lost 4 bases. CDR3 sequence (DNA): TGTGCCAGCAGTTTGGGCAGGGGGACCACTGAAGCTTTCTTT. It yields the protein CASSLGRGTTEAFF.

The chain combines TRBV24-1 with TRBJ1-2; 7 bases fit TRBD1. Germline V CDR1 and CDR2: KGHDR, SFDVKD. This CDR3 region has 14 residues. Trimming at V came to 4 bases and at J to 6 bases, leaving 7 bases not matched to a gene. CDR3 sequence reads: CATSDNRGRDGYTF. The CDR3, as DNA: TGTGCCACCAGTGACAACAGGGGACGGGATGGCTACACCTTC.

The chain carries TRBV30 and TRBJ1-1, with D perhaps matching TRBD1 (5 bases). The CDR3 contains 11 residues. Germline V gives CDR1 GTSNPN, CDR2 SVGIG (reference sequence). V lost 8 bases and J 0 bases, leaving 7 bases between the germline ends. CDR3 DNA: TGTGCCGAGACAGTGAACACTGAAGCTTTCTTT. This translates into CAETVNTEAFF.

This clonotype was seen more than once but under ten times. The chain couples TRBV2 to TRBJ1-1; the D gene is possibly TRBD1 (5 bases). Looked up from germline, CDR1 is SNHLY and CDR2 is FYNNEI. V gave up 10 bases and J gave up 0 bases, with 12 bases separating them. This CDR3 spans 13 amino acids. CDR3: CANPWGVNTEAFF. The CDR3 DNA reads as TGTGCCAACCCGTGGGGGGTGAACACTGAAGCTTTCTTT.

In this sample, this clonotype turned up a few times. V and J are TRBV4-3 and TRBJ2-1; D gene unclear. V was shortened by 1 base and J by 7 bases, with 14 bases between the two germline ends. Germline V lookup: CDR1 LGHNA, CDR2 YSLEER. This CDR3 is 15 amino acids long. CDR3 coding DNA: TGCGCCAGCAGCCAAGGTCTCAATTCTAGGAATGAGCAGTTCTTC. Translating it yields CASSQGLNSRNEQFF.

This clonotype was counted a few times. The rearrangement uses TRBV11-2 and TRBJ2-2; D ambiguous. The CDR3 totals 13 residues. The ends were cut back, 1 base at V and 7 bases at J, with 7 bases in the middle. The germline V gene has CDR1 SGHAT and CDR2 FQNNGV. CDR3 sequence (DNA): TGTGCCAGCAGCTTAGTTTCTTACGGGGAGCTGTTTTTT. Its protein product is CASSLVSYGELFF.

This clonotype was detected a few times. The CDR3 DNA reads as TGTGCCAGCAGTTTCGGCCCCGGGACAGCTGCCAAAAACATTCAGTACTTC. As protein: CASSFGPGTAAKNIQYF. The rearrangement links TRBV12-3 or TRBV12-4 to TRBJ2-4, with 7 bases fitting TRBD1. The CDR3 has 17 amino acids. The V gene end was trimmed by 3 bases and the J gene end by 1 base; junction bases not matched to a gene: 9.